This T cell receptor beta chain was found in a study of OX40 agonist ivuxolimab in advanced cancers. Here immunoSEQ multiplex PCR was the method, and the copy in TCRdb shows in-frame clones only, minus some. The sample lists more than 80,000 clones; 91% were seen once. Study-level points and caveats: Among the lowest peripheral clonal expansion occurred in 0.1-3.0 mg/kg partial responders.

Germline lookup yields CDR1 KGHSH and CDR2 LQKENI. V lost 3 bases and J lost 6; bases outside the gene matches: 10. The CDR3 runs to 17 residues. In the case of this clone: Its antigen is undetermined.

Sequenced here: CD4+ or CD8+ T cells sorted from blood, sampled in a trial of the OX40 agonist ivuxolimab. The chain joins TRBV18 to TRBJ2-7; TRBD2 aligns across 14 bases. This clonotype was sampled from an adult with an advanced solid tumor such as melanoma, head and neck, liver or kidney cancer. This CDR3 reads CASSPGRLAGGRGEQYF. DNA for the CDR3: TGTGCCAGCTCACCGGGAAGACTAGCGGGAGGGCGGGGCGAGCAGTACTTC.